This T cell receptor beta chain was found in a study of identical twins. From the 5' RACE reads, TCRdb called clonotypes with MiXCR, one entry per CDR3 protein. In the table there are about 890,000 distinct CDR3 sequences, 9% to 15% of which are singletons. Trimming removed 5 bases at V and 7 bases at J, with 11 bases between. CDR3 size: 12 residues. Germline lookup yields CDR1 ENHRY and CDR2 SYGVKD. A further study also used this sample, focusing on yellow fever vaccine responses in identical twins.

Sequenced sample: PBMCs. This chain joins TRBV10-3 and TRBJ1-1; D call uncertain. The TCR comes from a young woman in good health. The CDR3 DNA sequence: TGTGCCATCAGTCCGGCAGGCTATGAAGCTTTCTTT. Its translation is CAISPAGYEAFF.